This T cell receptor beta chain came from a study of blood T cell repertoires in COVID-19. Method: immunoSEQ multiplex PCR; TCRdb's copy keeps in-frame clones and lacks some. The sample has around 79,000 clones, approximately 90% seen once. Germline V gene data show CDR1 as LNHDA and CDR2 as SQIVND (reference sequence). This CDR3 comprises 16 residues. V dropped 4 bases and J dropped 7; count of bases not matched to a gene: 9. The sequencing input was peripheral blood. This receptor was identified in a man between 65 and 85 years old with active or convalescent COVID-19. The J gene is TRBJ2-1, the V gene TRBV19, with 11 bases matching TRBD2. In DNA form, the CDR3 reads TGTGCCAGTAGTACCGACCGAACTAGCGGGAGAAATGAGCAGTTCTTC. Protein sequence: CASSTDRTSGRNEQFF.